A single sample gave rise to the 19 T cell receptor beta chains below, sequenced in a study of blood T cell repertoires in COVID-19. TCRdb keeps only in-frame clones here, not all; method: immunoSEQ multiplex PCR. The sample has about 120,000 clones, around nine tenths seen once. Specimen: peripheral blood. These receptors were obtained from a woman aged 70-85 years who had recovered from COVID-19.

The rearrangement links TRBV18 to TRBJ2-5; 11 bases are shared with TRBD2. Unmatched junction bases numbered 6, after V lost 4 bases and J lost 5 bases. CDR1 is KGHSH and CDR2 is LQKENI in the germline V gene. The CDR3 consists of 15 residues. This CDR3 reads CASSRSGTSGETQYF. The DNA of the CDR3 is TGTGCCAGCTCACGATCTGGGACTAGCGGCGAGACCCAGTACTTC.

The chain carries TRBV11-1 and TRBJ2-1; 11 bases are a match to TRBD2. The trim removed 2 bases at V and 7 bases at J, leaving 7 bases unmatched. This CDR3 comprises 16 residues. CDR1 SGHAT and CDR2 FQDESV come from the germline V gene (reference sequence). CDR3 sequence (DNA): TGTGCCAGCAGCTTATCTCGCCTAGCGGGGGGTAATGAGCAGTTCTTC. This sequence encodes CASSLSRLAGGNEQFF.

V and J are TRBV30 and TRBJ2-7; 8 positions agree with TRBD1. V lost 7 bases and J lost 1; bases outside the gene matches: 9. The germline V gene encodes CDR1 GTSNPN and CDR2 SVGIG (reference sequence). The CDR3 consists of 14 residues. Here the CDR3 reads CAFQDRAISYEQYF. The DNA of the CDR3 is TGTGCCTTCCAGGACAGGGCGATTTCCTACGAGCAGTACTTC.

This sequence joins TRBV19 and TRBJ2-7; 9 positions match TRBD2. CDR3 length: 14 residues. Germline CDR1 LNHDA, CDR2 SQIVND (reference sequence). With 8 bases clipped from V and 2 bases from J, the junction kept 7 bases outside the gene matches. CDR3 DNA sequence: TGTGCCAGTGGAAGGCTAGCGGGAACCTACGAGCAGTACTTC. Residues: CASGRLAGTYEQYF.

This chain links TRBV9 with TRBJ2-7; perhaps TRBD1 as D (7 bases). The CDR3 is 15 amino acids. Per the germline V gene, CDR1 is SGDLS and CDR2 is YYNGEE. The germline V and J ends were trimmed by 4 bases and 2 bases, with 16 bases remaining between them. The CDR3 bases are TGTGCCAGCAGCCCTAGAGGAGGGGGCACCTACGAGCAGTACTTC. Translation gives CASSPRGGGTYEQYF.

The rearrangement joins TRBV27 to TRBJ1-3; tentatively, D is TRBD1 (5 bases). The CDR3 totals 13 residues. V was trimmed by 7 bases and J by 8 bases, leaving 15 bases between them. Germline V lookup: CDR1 MNHEY, CDR2 SMNVEV (reference sequence). The CDR3 DNA sequence: TGTGCCAGCAATCTAGGGAGGGGTGACACCATATATTTT. Residues: CASNLGRGDTIYF.

J is TRBJ1-6 and V is TRBV27, with a tentative D call TRBD1 (6 bases). The CDR3 length is 17 residues. Germline CDR1 and CDR2: MNHEY and SMNVEV (reference sequence). The germline V and J ends were trimmed by 4 bases and 4 bases, with 17 bases remaining between them. The chain's CDR3 is CASSYSRGIGYNSPLHF. CDR3 DNA: TGTGCCAGCAGTTACAGCAGGGGTATCGGGTATAATTCACCCCTCCACTTT.

This chain links TRBV5-1 with TRBJ1-5; no firm D call. Between the trimmed V and J ends, which lost 3 bases and 3 bases, there was a span of 7 bases. CDR1 SGHRS and CDR2 YFSETQ come from the germline V gene. CDR3 length: 13 residues. The CDR3 nucleotides are TGCGCCAGCAGCTCCTCAGTCAATCAGCCCCAGCATTTT. It is translated as CASSSSVNQPQHF. The full variable domain, in which reference TRBV5-1 and TRBJ1-5 provide the parts outside the CDR3, is KAGVTQTPRYLIKTRGQQVTLSCSPISGHRSVSWYQQTPGQGLQFLFEYFSETQRNKGNFPGRFSGRQFSNSRSEMNVSTLELGDSALYLCASSSSVNQPQHFGDGTRLSIL.

The chain combines TRBV28 with TRBJ1-2; D gene ambiguous. Trimming took 4 bases from V and 6 from J, leaving 9 bases between them. The CDR3 totals 12 residues. Germline V CDR1 and CDR2: MDHEN, SYDVKM. Written as DNA, the CDR3 is TGTGCCAGCAGTTATTCGCGGGATGGCTACACCTTC. Its translation is CASSYSRDGYTF.

The rearrangement joins TRBV6-1 to TRBJ2-7; 8 bases match TRBD2. The germline V gene encodes CDR1 MNHNS and CDR2 SASEGT. This CDR3 spans 17 amino acids. Germline trimming cut 4 bases from V and 3 bases from J; bases unmatched to any gene: 14. The CDR3 protein is CASSADPRRGGYYEQYF. For the CDR3, the DNA is TGTGCCAGCAGTGCTGATCCACGACGGGGGGGGTACTACGAGCAGTACTTC.

The V gene is TRBV6-2 or TRBV6-3, the J gene TRBJ1-2, with 7 bases that match TRBD1. The trim removed 5 bases at V and 5 bases at J, leaving 8 bases unmatched. This CDR3 has 14 amino acids. Germline V lookup: CDR1 MNHEY, CDR2 SVGEGT. DNA of the CDR3: TGTGCCAGCAGTGATAGGGGGCGCGTGTATGGCTACACCTTC. It yields the protein CASSDRGRVYGYTF.

V is TRBV7-8 and J is TRBJ1-2; 9 bases align to TRBD1. The CDR3 totals 14 residues. Germline V gene sequence: CDR1 SGHVS, CDR2 FQNEAQ. Losses at the gene ends were 5 bases for V and 4 bases for J; bases not matched to a gene: 5. In nucleotides, the CDR3 is TGTGCCAGCAGCGCCCACAGGGGGCTCTATGGCTACACCTTC. It specifies CASSAHRGLYGYTF.

The sample holds one count of this clone. J is TRBJ2-2 and V is TRBV11-3, with 8 bases that match TRBD2. J lost 7 bases, V lost 7 bases, and 2 bases had no gene match. The CDR3 runs to 12 residues. CDR1 and CDR2 (germline): SGHNT, YENEEA. In DNA, the CDR3 is TGTGCCAGCACTAGCGGGCTCGGGGAGCTGTTTTTT. Translating gives CASTSGLGELFF.

The V gene is TRBV19, the J gene TRBJ2-3, with 7 bases matching TRBD2. The CDR3 extends over 14 amino acids. Losses at the gene ends were 4 bases for V and 2 bases for J; bases not matched to a gene: 3. The germline gives CDR1 LNHDA, CDR2 SQIVND (reference sequence). The CDR3 sequence is CASSTRDYTDTQYF. The CDR3, as DNA: TGTGCCAGTAGTACGCGGGACTACACAGATACGCAGTATTTT.

V usage is TRBV28 and J usage is TRBJ2-7; 9 bases are shared with TRBD2. The CDR3 extends over 15 amino acids. Germline V gene sequence: CDR1 MDHEN, CDR2 SYDVKM. The J segment lost 6 bases and the V segment lost 4 bases, leaving 10 bases of the junction unmatched. In nucleotides, the CDR3 is TGTGCCAGCAGTTCCGCTGGGCTAGCGGGATCCGAGCAGTACTTC. Translated: CASSSAGLAGSEQYF.

Here the CDR3 reads CASSPQQLNEQFF. CDR3 DNA sequence: TGTGCCAGCTCACCTCAACAGCTCAATGAGCAGTTCTTC. The chain uses TRBV18 and TRBJ2-1, with D unclear. The germline V gene has CDR1 KGHSH and CDR2 LQKENI. V gave up 3 bases and J gave up 6 bases, with 9 bases separating them. The CDR3 is 13 residues long.

In its sample, this clone was seen once. J is TRBJ2-7 and V is TRBV3-1 (or the pseudogene TRBV3-2), with 8 bases lining up with TRBD1. Losses at the gene ends were 4 bases for V and 0 bases for J; bases not matched to a gene: 5. Germline V gene data show CDR1 as LGHDT and CDR2 as YNNKEL (reference sequence). The CDR3 consists of 15 residues. The CDR3 reads CASSPQGAGSYEQYF. DNA of the CDR3: TGTGCCAGCAGCCCGCAGGGGGCGGGCTCCTACGAGCAGTACTTC.

The V and J genes are TRBV19 and TRBJ1-2; TRBD1 might be the D (6 bases). This CDR3 has 14 residues. Germline CDR1 and CDR2: LNHDA and SQIVND (reference sequence). The V end lost 3 bases, the J end lost 4 bases, and 12 bases lay between the germline ends. CDR3 loop: CASSIETGIYGYTF. The CDR3, as DNA: TGTGCCAGTAGTATCGAAACAGGGATCTATGGCTACACCTTC.

The gene calls are TRBV15 and TRBJ2-7, with TRBD1 matching 7 bases. This CDR3 comprises 14 residues. Losses at the gene ends were 1 base for V and 6 bases for J; bases not matched to a gene: 6. Germline V gene sequence: CDR1 LNHNV, CDR2 YYDKDF (reference sequence). CDR3: CATSRADRVSEQYF. The CDR3 DNA reads TGTGCCACCAGCAGAGCTGACAGGGTAAGCGAGCAGTACTTC.